This entry features one T cell receptor (beta chain) sequence. As yet, its antigen is unknown. This CDR3 is built from 14 residues. The germline CDR1 and CDR2 sequences are SGHTA and FQGNSA. V shed 3 bases and J shed 2 bases, with 10 bases lying between them. Sequenced by immunoSEQ multiplex PCR; TCRdb stores in-frame clones only, minus some. The sample consists of 200,000 to 300,000 clones, roughly 93% of them appearing once. The data derive from a study of T cell responses to AZD1222 COVID-19 vaccine. The study, taken as a whole, reports: All repertoire sampling was performed exclusively after the peak T cell response. Donors were chiefly white British, with a greater number of females, and clonal diversity was perhaps underestimated.

The material was peripheral blood, obtained on day 0 of AZD1222 vaccination. This clonotype was sampled from an adult in good health. The J gene is TRBJ2-5, the V gene TRBV7-2; D may be TRBD2 (6 bases). The CDR3 spells CASSFRAGQETQYF. Here the CDR3 DNA reads TGTGCCAGCAGCTTCCGAGCGGGTCAAGAGACCCAGTACTTC.